The sequence of this TCR beta chain was determined in a study of tumor-infiltrating lymphocytes in primary liver carcinoma. Extraction also yielded germline DNA, while blood RNA was obtained from unsorted whole blood. With 1 base clipped from V and 12 bases from J, the junction kept 19 bases outside the gene matches. Germline V gene sequence: CDR1 SQVTM, CDR2 ANQGSEA. The CDR3 has 17 residues. A primer matching the constant region was used to make TCR beta cDNA from approximately 500 ng of total RNA. For TCR beta, libraries were produced by three nested multiplex PCR rounds using slightly modified ARM-PCR. PCR rounds one and two used TRBV1-TRBV30 forward primers with a C-beta reverse primer for 10 cycles each. TCRdb passed the multiplex PCR reads through MiXCR, listing each CDR3 protein once. The top ten hold about 7.1% of the sample, which has around 210,000 distinct CDR3 sequences, approximately 65% seen once.

This clonotype originated in a woman aged 55-70 years with primary liver carcinoma and hepatitis B virus infection. Sequencing was done on a sample of peripheral blood. The chain employs TRBV29-1 and TRBJ2-1; 9 positions match TRBD2. CDR3 in DNA: TGCAGCGTTGAAGGGGCTAGCGGGACGTCCCGAAAGAGTGCGCAGTTCTTC. It codes for CSVEGASGTSRKSAQFF.